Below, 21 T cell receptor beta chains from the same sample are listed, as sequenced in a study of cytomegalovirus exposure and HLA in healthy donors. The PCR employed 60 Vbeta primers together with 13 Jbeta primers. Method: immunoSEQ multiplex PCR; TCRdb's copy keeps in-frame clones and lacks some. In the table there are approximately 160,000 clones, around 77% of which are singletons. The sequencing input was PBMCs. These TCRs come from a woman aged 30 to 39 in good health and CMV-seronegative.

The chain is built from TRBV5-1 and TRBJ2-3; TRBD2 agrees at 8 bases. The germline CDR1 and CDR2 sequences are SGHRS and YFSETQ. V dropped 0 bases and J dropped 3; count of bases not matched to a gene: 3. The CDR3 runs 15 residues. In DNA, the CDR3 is TGCGCCAGCAGCTTGGCCGGGAGGGTGACAGATACGCAGTATTTT. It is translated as CASSLAGRVTDTQYF.

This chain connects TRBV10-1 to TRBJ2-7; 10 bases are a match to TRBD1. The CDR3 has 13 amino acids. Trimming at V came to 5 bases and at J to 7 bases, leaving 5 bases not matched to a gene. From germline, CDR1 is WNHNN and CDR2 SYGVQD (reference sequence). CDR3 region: CASSSGQGGEQYF. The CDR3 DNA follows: TGCGCCAGCAGTTCTGGACAGGGGGGTGAGCAGTACTTC.

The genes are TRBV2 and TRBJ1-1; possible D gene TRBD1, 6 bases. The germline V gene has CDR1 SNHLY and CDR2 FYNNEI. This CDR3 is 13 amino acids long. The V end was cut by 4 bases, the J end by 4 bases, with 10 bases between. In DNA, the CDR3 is TGTGCCAGCAGTGTAAACAGGGTCACTGAAGCTTTCTTT. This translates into CASSVNRVTEAFF.

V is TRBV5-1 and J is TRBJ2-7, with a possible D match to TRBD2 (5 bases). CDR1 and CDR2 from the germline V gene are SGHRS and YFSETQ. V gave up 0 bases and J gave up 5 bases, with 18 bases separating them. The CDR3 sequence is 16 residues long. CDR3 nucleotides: TGCGCCAGCAGCTTGGAGGGTAGGCAGGTCGGGAACGAGCAGTACTTC. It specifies CASSLEGRQVGNEQYF.

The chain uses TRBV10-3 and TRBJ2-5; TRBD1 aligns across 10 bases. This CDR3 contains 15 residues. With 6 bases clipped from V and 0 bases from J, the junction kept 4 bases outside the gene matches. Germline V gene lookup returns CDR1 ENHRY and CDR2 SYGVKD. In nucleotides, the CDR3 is TGTGCCATCAGGGGGACAGGGGCGTACCAAGAGACCCAGTACTTC. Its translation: CAIRGTGAYQETQYF.

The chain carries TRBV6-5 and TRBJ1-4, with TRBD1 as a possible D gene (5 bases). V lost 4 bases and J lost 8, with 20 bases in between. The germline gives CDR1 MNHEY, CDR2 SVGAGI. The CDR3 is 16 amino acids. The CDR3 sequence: CASSSMASQVQEKLFF. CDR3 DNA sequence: TGTGCCAGCAGTTCAATGGCCTCACAGGTTCAGGAAAAACTGTTTTTT.

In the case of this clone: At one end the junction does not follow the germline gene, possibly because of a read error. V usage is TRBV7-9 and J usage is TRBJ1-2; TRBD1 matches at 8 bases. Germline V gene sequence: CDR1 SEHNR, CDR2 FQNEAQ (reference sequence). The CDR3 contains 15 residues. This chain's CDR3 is CASIDGGQAFYGYPF. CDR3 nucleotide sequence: TGTGCCAGCATCGACGGGGGACAGGCCTTCTATGGCTACCCCTTC.

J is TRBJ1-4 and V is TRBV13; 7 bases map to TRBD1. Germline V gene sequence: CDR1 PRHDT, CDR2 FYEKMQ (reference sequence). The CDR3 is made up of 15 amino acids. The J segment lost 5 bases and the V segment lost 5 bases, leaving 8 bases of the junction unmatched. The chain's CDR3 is CASSERTGGNEKLFF. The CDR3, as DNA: TGTGCCAGCAGCGAGAGGACAGGAGGGAATGAAAAACTGTTTTTT. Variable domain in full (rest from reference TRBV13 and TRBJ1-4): AAGVIQSPRHLIKEKRETATLKCYPIPRHDTVYWYQQGPGQDPQFLISFYEKMQSDKGSIPDRFSAQQFSDYHSELNMSSLELGDSALYFCASSERTGGNEKLFFGSGTQLSVL.

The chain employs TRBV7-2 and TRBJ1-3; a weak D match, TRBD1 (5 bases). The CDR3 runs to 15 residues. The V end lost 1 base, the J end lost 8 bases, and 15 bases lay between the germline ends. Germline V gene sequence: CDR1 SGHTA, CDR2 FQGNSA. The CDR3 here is CASSLGSTGGYTIYF. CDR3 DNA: TGTGCCAGCAGCTTAGGGAGCACGGGGGGTTACACCATATATTTT. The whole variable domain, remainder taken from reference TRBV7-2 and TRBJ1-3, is GAGVSQSPSNKVTEKGKDVELRCDPISGHTALYWYRQSLGQGLEFLIYFQGNSAPDKSGLPSDRFSAERTGGSVSTLTIQRTQQEDSAVYLCASSLGSTGGYTIYFGEGSWLTVV.

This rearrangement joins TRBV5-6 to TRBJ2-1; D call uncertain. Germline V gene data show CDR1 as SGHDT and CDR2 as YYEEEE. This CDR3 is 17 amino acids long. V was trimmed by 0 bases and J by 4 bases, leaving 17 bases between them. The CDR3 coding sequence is TGTGCCAGCAGCTTGGATCCCAGGATGACCGGATACAATGAGCAGTTCTTC. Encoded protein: CASSLDPRMTGYNEQFF.

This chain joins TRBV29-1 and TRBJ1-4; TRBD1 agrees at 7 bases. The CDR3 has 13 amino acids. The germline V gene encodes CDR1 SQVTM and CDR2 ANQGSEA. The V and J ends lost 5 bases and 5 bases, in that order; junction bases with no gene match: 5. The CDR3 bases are TGCAGCGTTTCACGACAGGGAAATGAAAAACTGTTTTTT. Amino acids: CSVSRQGNEKLFF.

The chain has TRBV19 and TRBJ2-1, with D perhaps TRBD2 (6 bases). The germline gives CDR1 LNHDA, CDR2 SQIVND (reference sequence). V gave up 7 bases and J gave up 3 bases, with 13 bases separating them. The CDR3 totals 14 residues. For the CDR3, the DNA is TGTGCCAGTAAGCCGGCTAGCGACTACAATGAGCAGTTCTTC. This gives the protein CASKPASDYNEQFF. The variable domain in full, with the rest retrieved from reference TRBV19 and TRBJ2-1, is DGGITQSPKYLFRKEGQNVTLSCEQNLNHDAMYWYRQDPGQGLRLIYYSQIVNDFQKGDIAEGYSVSREKKESFPLTVTSAQKNPTAFYLCASKPASDYNEQFFGPGTRLTVL.

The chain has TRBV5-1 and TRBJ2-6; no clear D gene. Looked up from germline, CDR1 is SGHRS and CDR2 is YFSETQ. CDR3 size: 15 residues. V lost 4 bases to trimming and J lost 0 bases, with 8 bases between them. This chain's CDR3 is CASSPPGSGANVLTF. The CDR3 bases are TGCGCCAGCAGCCCCCCAGGCTCTGGGGCCAACGTCCTGACTTTC.

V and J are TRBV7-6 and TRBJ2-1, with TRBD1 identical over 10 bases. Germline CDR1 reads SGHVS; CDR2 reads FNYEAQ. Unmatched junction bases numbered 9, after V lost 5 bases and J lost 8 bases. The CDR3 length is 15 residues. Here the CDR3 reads CASSGRQGARDEQFF. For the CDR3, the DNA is TGTGCCAGCAGCGGTCGACAGGGGGCAAGGGATGAGCAGTTCTTC.

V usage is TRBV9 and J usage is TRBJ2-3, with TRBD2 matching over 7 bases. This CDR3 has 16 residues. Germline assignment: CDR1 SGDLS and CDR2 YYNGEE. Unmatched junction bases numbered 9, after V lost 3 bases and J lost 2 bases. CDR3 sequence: CASSGTGTMNTDTQYF. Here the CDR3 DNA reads TGTGCCAGCAGCGGTACCGGGACTATGAACACAGATACGCAGTATTTT. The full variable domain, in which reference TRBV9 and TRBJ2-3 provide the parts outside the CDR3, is DSGVTQTPKHLITATGQRVTLRCSPRSGDLSVYWYQQSLDQGLQFLIQYYNGEERAKGNILERFSAQQFPDLHSELNLSSLELGDSALYFCASSGTGTMNTDTQYFGPGTRLTVL.

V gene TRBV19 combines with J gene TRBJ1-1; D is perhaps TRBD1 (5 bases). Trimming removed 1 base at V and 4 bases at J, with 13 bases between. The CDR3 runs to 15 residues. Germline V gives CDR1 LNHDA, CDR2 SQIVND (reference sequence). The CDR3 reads CASSIAVDGATEAFF. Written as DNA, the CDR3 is TGTGCCAGTAGTATAGCCGTCGATGGGGCCACTGAAGCTTTCTTT.

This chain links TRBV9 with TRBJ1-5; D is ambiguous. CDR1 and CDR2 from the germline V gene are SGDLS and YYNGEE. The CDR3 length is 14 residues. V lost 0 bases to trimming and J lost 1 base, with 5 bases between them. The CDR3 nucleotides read TGTGCCAGCAGCGTAGGTAGCAGCAATCAGCCCCAGCATTTT. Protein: CASSVGSSNQPQHF.

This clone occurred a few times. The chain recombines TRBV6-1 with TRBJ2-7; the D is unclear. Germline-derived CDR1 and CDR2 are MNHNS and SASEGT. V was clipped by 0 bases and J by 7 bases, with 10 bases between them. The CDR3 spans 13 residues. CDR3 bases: TGTGCCAGCAGTGAAGCGCTTCTGAGGGAGCAGTACTTC. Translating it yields CASSEALLREQYF.

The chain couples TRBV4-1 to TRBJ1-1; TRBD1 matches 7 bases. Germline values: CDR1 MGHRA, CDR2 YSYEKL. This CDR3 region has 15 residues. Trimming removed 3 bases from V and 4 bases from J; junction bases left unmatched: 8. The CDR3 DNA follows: TGCGCCAGCAGCCAGCCCGACAGGGCTTTCACTGAAGCTTTCTTT. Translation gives CASSQPDRAFTEAFF.

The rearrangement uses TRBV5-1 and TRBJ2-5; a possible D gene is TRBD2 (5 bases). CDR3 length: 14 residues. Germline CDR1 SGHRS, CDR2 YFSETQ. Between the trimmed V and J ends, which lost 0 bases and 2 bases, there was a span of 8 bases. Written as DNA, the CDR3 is TGCGCCAGCAGCTTGGAACCGGGGCAAGAGACCCAGTACTTC. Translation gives CASSLEPGQETQYF.

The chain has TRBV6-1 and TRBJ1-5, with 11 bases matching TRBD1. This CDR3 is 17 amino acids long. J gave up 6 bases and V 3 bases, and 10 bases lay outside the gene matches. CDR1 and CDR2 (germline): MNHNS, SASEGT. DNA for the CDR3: TGTGCCAGCAGTGATTTTGTAGGGACAGGGGGGGGTCAGCCCCAGCATTTT. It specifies CASSDFVGTGGGQPQHF.